The clone carrying this TCR beta chain came up many times. Antigen: not known. The CDR3 extends over 17 amino acids. V shed 4 bases and J 7 bases; nucleotides not matched to a gene: 19. The V gene's germline CDR1 is DFQATT and CDR2 SNEGSKA (reference sequence). The source of the sample is a study of T cell repertoires in cytomegalovirus infection. Study in general: Shared public TCR beta signatures pointed to both CMV infection and a matching HLA type.

MiXCR, applied by TCRdb to the reads, yields one record per CDR3 protein. The table has almost 500,000 distinct CDR3 sequences, approximately 11% seen once. General study findings and limits: The cumulative frequency of public TCR beta families distinguished individuals who carried CMV together with the relevant HLA.

The chain is built from TRBV20-1 and TRBJ2-1; TRBD1 matches at 7 bases. Sequenced: PBMCs. This TCR was sampled from a human donor in good health (CMV status not recorded). Some clones in this sample may be carry-over from other donors' samples. The CDR3, as DNA: TGCAGTGCTAAGGGAAAGGGGGCCACCGGCCCGGGGAATGAGCAGTTCTTC. Protein sequence: CSAKGKGATGPGNEQFF.